This TCR beta chain emerged from a study of cytomegalovirus exposure and HLA in healthy donors. A single count supports this clone. The antigen is unknown. Notes on the study in general: The classifier reportedly diagnosed cytomegalovirus status with high specificity and sensitivity. According to an earlier analysis, most TCR beta V segments yielded productive rearrangements about 87% or about 30% of the time. Usually a TCR sequence was rare, but some public TCRs were found in many donors. The authors enumerated some 170 TCR beta chains as linked to cytomegalovirus.

The CDR3 is 16 amino acids. V lost 1 base and J 1 base, leaving 13 bases between the germline ends. Per the germline V gene, CDR1 is SGHTA and CDR2 is FQGTGA. The PCR ran on 60 Vbeta and 13 Jbeta primers. TCRdb keeps only in-frame clones here, not all; method: immunoSEQ multiplex PCR. The sample consists of 150,000 to 200,000 clones, over 60% of them appearing once. The receptor was derived from a man in his forties in good health and CMV-seropositive. What was sequenced was PBMCs. The chain joins TRBV7-3 to TRBJ1-1; no clear D gene. The CDR3 is CASSLMAQGGNTEAFF. DNA of the CDR3: TGTGCCAGCAGCTTAATGGCCCAAGGCGGGAACACTGAAGCTTTCTTT.